This T cell receptor beta chain appears in the sequencing data of a study of blood T cell repertoires in COVID-19. This clone came up once. Those who participated ranged in age from roughly 18 to 89 years and resided in around 22 US areas. Germline CDR1 is SGDLS and CDR2 is YYNGEE. The CDR3 consists of 13 residues. Trimming removed 3 bases at V and 7 bases at J, with 11 bases between. Here immunoSEQ multiplex PCR was the method, and the copy in TCRdb shows in-frame clones only, minus some. The sample lists more than 200,000 clones, roughly 87% occurring once. The sequenced sample was PBMCs or T cells enriched from blood (not recorded which). V and J are TRBV9 and TRBJ1-5; D is undetermined. This TCR was sampled from a man in his thirties or forties who had recovered from COVID-19. The CDR3 DNA sequence: TGTGCCAGCAGCGCCCGCCCGGGACAGCCCCAGCATTTT. It yields the protein CASSARPGQPQHF.